The entry below gives a single T cell receptor (beta chain) sequence along with its context. Its antigen is unknown. Extracted RNA was reverse transcribed into cDNA, the sequencing template. Here immunoSEQ multiplex PCR was the method, and the copy in TCRdb shows in-frame clones only, minus some. The sample lists 150,000 to 200,000 clones, roughly 60% occurring once. This entry is derived from a study of CD8+ T cells in alopecia areata. Study in general: Among treated patients, severity was scored by affected scalp area percentage.

The germline V gene encodes CDR1 SGHTA and CDR2 FQGNSA. V lost 5 bases to trimming and J lost 6 bases, with 24 bases between them. This CDR3 has 17 amino acids. Treatment described: oral pan-JAK inhibitor, 5-10 mg twice daily. General study results and limits: Since there was just one nonresponder, nobody can yet say how baseline CD8+ expansion ties to response.

The sample in question was CD4+ T cells sorted from blood, obtained at week 24, from a patient treated with tofacitinib. This TCR derives from a human donor with alopecia areata. V usage is TRBV7-2 and J usage is TRBJ2-3; possible D gene TRBD1, 5 bases. This CDR3 is CASSSTGLGATMDTQYF. The CDR3 coding sequence is TGTGCCAGCAGCAGTACCGGGCTAGGGGCCACAATGGATACGCAGTATTTT. The variable domain in full, with the rest retrieved from reference TRBV7-2 and TRBJ2-3, is GAGVSQSPSNKVTEKGKDVELRCDPISGHTALYWYRQSLGQGLEFLIYFQGNSAPDKSGLPSDRFSAERTGGSVSTLTIQRTQQEDSAVYLCASSSTGLGATMDTQYFGPGTRLTVL.